Listed here are 3 T cell receptor beta chains from one sample, sequenced in a study of blood T cell repertoires in COVID-19. The repertoire was sequenced with immunoSEQ multiplex PCR; TCRdb's copy has only in-frame clones and lacks some. The data contain about 50,000 clones, about 81% of them singletons. Sequenced: peripheral blood. These receptors came from a woman of 80 years or more with COVID-19, enrolled during active disease.

This chain joins TRBV5-1 and TRBJ2-7; D is possibly TRBD2 (5 bases). The CDR3 runs to 14 residues. Per germline, CDR1 SGHRS and CDR2 YFSETQ. Trimming took off 0 bases at V and 6 bases at J, with 13 bases between the two ends. The CDR3 spells CASSLGTQKPEQYF. In DNA form, the CDR3 reads TGCGCCAGCAGCTTGGGGACTCAAAAACCCGAGCAGTACTTC.

The genes are TRBV10-1 and TRBJ2-7; 8 bases line up with TRBD2. Looked up from germline, CDR1 is WNHNN and CDR2 is SYGVQD (reference sequence). CDR3 size: 14 residues. J lost 2 bases, V lost 10 bases, and 10 bases had no gene match. In nucleotides, the CDR3 is TGCGCCACCCAGCCGGGCGGGGGGACCTACGAGCAGTACTTC. Amino acids: CATQPGGGTYEQYF.

V gene TRBV5-1 combines with J gene TRBJ2-1, with 8 bases identical to TRBD1. Germline CDR1 SGHRS, CDR2 YFSETQ. CDR3 length: 13 residues. V was pared by 4 bases and J by 9 bases, with 6 bases of the junction left unmatched. The CDR3 nucleotides are TGCGCCAGCAGCATTGGACAGGGAGGTGAGCAGTTCTTC. Encoded protein: CASSIGQGGEQFF.